The entry below describes one T cell receptor beta chain. The target antigen is unknown. It was with 60 Vbeta and 13 Jbeta primers that the PCR ran. Assay used: immunoSEQ multiplex PCR; TCRdb lists only in-frame clones, some missing. The table lists roughly 90,000 clones, 80% of them singletons. This record belongs to a study of cytomegalovirus exposure and HLA in healthy donors. Findings of the study overall: In a later analysis, a missense DCLRE1C variant was linked to TCR beta V- and J-gene trimming. In a later analysis, donors in an Asian-associated ancestry cluster reportedly had fewer N-insertions in productive TCRs than the cohort mean. Accurate predictions that matched the HLA-A and HLA-B alleles of most subjects were reportedly made from TCR beta sequences. Presence/absence analyses supposed approximately even sequencing depth among donors.

The CDR3 consists of 15 residues. CDR1 is MDHEN, CDR2 SYDVKM, per germline. Trimming took 6 bases from V and 2 from J; bases not matched to a gene: 7. J is TRBJ1-2 and V is TRBV28; 9 bases line up with TRBD1. Sequenced material: PBMCs. The TCR was taken from a young man in good health and CMV-seronegative. The CDR3 nucleotides are TGTGCCAGCAGGAGGACAGGGGTTGTAAACTATGGCTACACCTTC. Protein product: CASRRTGVVNYGYTF.